There are a few counts of the clone carrying this T cell receptor beta chain. The CDR3 has 13 residues. V was pared by 6 bases and J by 3 bases, with 10 bases between. Germline lookup yields CDR1 MNHNY and CDR2 SVGAGI (reference sequence). This record belongs to a study of beta chain features in type 1 diabetes. The entirety of the isolated RNA underwent reverse transcription, so expressed TCRB transcripts were sequenced. The table came from immunoSEQ multiplex PCR; TCRdb's copy has only in-frame clones and leaves some out. Of 350,000 or so clones in the sample, about 18% were seen once. The sequence was collected from a woman aged 18 to 35 in good health. This rearrangement joins TRBV6-6 to TRBJ2-3; maybe TRBD2 (6 bases). The sequenced material came from naive CD4+ T cells from blood. CDR3 nucleotide sequence: TGTGCCAGCAGGGACGGGGGAACAGATACGCAGTATTTT. Its protein is CASRDGGTDTQYF.